These 7 T cell receptor beta chains were all obtained from the same sample, sequenced in a study of relationships among human T cell subsets. The T cell receptor alpha and beta CDR3 regions were amplified from mRNA by semiquantitative ARM-PCR. In ARM-PCR, communal superprimers followed tagged nested gene-specific primers for exponential amplification. TCRdb re-called the multiplex PCR reads with MiXCR, one entry per CDR3 protein. Altogether over 8,000 distinct CDR3 sequences are present, 54% being singletons, with the ten largest covering around 5%. Anti-CD45RO beads selected memory T cells out of the CD45RA-negative fraction. Material: memory T cells sorted from blood. These receptors all come from a man aged 40-49 years in good health.

The rearrangement uses TRBV5-1 and TRBJ2-5; 7 bases match TRBD2. CDR3 length: 15 amino acids. Germline V CDR1 and CDR2: SGHRS, YFSETQ. Germline trimming cut 0 bases from V and 5 bases from J; bases unmatched to any gene: 7. This CDR3 reads CASSLAAGASETQYF. For the CDR3, the DNA is TGCGCCAGCAGCTTGGCCGCGGGAGCGAGCGAGACCCAGTACTTC.

This clonotype ranks as medium-sized. The chain carries TRBV11-2 and TRBJ2-7; D is perhaps TRBD1 or TRBD2 (5 bases each). V was cut by 0 bases and J by 2 bases, with 8 bases left in between. This CDR3 comprises 14 residues. Germline V gene lookup returns CDR1 SGHAT and CDR2 FQNNGV. The CDR3 nucleotides read TGTGCCAGCAGCTTAGAGCCGGGACCCTACGAGCAGTACTTC. It translates to CASSLEPGPYEQYF. Supplemented by reference TRBV11-2 and TRBJ2-7, the full variable domain reads EAGVAQSPRYKIIEKRQSVAFWCNPISGHATLYWYQQILGQGPKLLIQFQNNGVVDDSQLPKDRFSAERLKGVDSTLKIQPAKLEDSAVYLCASSLEPGPYEQYFGPGTRLTVT.

The rearrangement joins TRBV27 to TRBJ2-7, with TRBD1 matching 7 bases. The CDR3 covers 15 residues. Germline V gives CDR1 MNHEY, CDR2 SMNVEV (reference sequence). J was trimmed by 5 bases and V by 5 bases; bases with no gene match: 12. The CDR3 reads CASSKTRDSIHEQYF. The CDR3, as DNA: TGTGCCAGCAGTAAGACCAGGGACAGTATCCACGAGCAGTACTTC.

Written as DNA, the CDR3 is TGTGCCAGCATGGAAACGGAACAGCCCCAGCATTTT. Its translation: CASMETEQPQHF. The chain has TRBV21-1 and TRBJ1-5. TRBV21-1 counts as a pseudogene. The CDR3 is made up of 12 amino acids.

The genes are TRBV12-3 or TRBV12-4 and TRBJ2-7; TRBD1 or TRBD2 may be the D gene (5 bases each). The ends were cut back, 8 bases at V and 2 bases at J, with 13 bases in the middle. The CDR3 has 13 residues. CDR3 in amino acids: CASLRDGPYEQYF. CDR3 nucleotide sequence: TGTGCCAGCCTCCGGGACGGCCCCTACGAGCAGTACTTC.

This clonotype was seen a handful of times. The chain combines TRBV27 with TRBJ2-7; D possibly corresponds to TRBD1 (6 bases). Germline V CDR1 and CDR2: MNHEY, SMNVEV (reference sequence). The length of the CDR3 is 15 residues. With 2 bases removed from V and 2 bases from J, the gap between germline ends came to 13 bases. The chain's CDR3 is CASSLKGVRTYEQYF. In DNA, the CDR3 is TGTGCCAGCAGTTTAAAGGGGGTGAGGACCTACGAGCAGTACTTC.

The genes are TRBV20-1 and TRBJ1-5; 10 bases fit TRBD1. Per germline, CDR1 DFQATT and CDR2 SNEGSKA (reference sequence). The V and J ends lost 4 bases and 4 bases, in that order; junction bases with no gene match: 1. This CDR3 is 13 amino acids long. CDR3 residues: CSAKDRGNQPQHF. The CDR3 region has the DNA TGCAGTGCTAAGGACAGGGGGAATCAGCCCCAGCATTTT.